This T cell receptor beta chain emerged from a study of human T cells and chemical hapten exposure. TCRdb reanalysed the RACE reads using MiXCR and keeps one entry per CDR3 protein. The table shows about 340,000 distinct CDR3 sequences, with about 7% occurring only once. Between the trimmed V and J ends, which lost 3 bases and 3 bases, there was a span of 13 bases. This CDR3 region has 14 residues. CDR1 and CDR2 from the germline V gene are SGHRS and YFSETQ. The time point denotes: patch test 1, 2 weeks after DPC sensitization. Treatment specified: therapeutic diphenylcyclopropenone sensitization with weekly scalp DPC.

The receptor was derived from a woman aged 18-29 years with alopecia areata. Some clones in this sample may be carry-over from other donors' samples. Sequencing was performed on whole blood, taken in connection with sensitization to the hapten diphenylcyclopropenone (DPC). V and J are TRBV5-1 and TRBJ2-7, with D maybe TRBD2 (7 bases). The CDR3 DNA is TGCGCCAGCAGCTCCCGGGGAGGGGGCTACGAGCAGTACTTC. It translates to CASSSRGGGYEQYF. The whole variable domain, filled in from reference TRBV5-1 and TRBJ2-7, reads KAGVTQTPRYLIKTRGQQVTLSCSPISGHRSVSWYQQTPGQGLQFLFEYFSETQRNKGNFPGRFSGRQFSNSRSEMNVSTLELGDSALYLCASSSRGGGYEQYFGPGTRLTVT.